The 21 T cell receptor beta chains below were found in one sample sequenced in a study of T-cell reconstitution after alpha-beta-depleted transplantation in children. As it was prepared, the TCRbeta library received unique molecular identifiers. TCRdb re-derived calls from the PCR reads in MiXCR, one entry per CDR3 protein. The table shows 97,000 or so distinct CDR3 sequences, with 4.5% to 7.5% occurring only once. Sequences were derived from PBMCs, mostly from graft donor cells, sampled 60 days after TCRalphabeta/CD19-depleted stem cell transplant. The receptors here all came from a female patient aged 2-9 years who had a stem cell transplant for Fanconi anemia, so the T cells may come from the graft donor.

On this clonotype: A much larger clone sits a single nucleotide away, making a read error possible. The chain has TRBV2 and TRBJ2-1, with D possibly matching TRBD1 (5 bases). Germline loops: CDR1 SNHLY, CDR2 FYNNEI. The CDR3 is made up of 14 amino acids. V was cut by 3 bases and J by 8 bases, with 14 bases left in between. Here the CDR3 reads CASSDQGYYDEQFF. CDR3 nucleotide sequence: TGTGCCAGCAGTGATCAGGGCTATTACGATGAGCAGTTCTTC.

This clonotype has a count of ten or more. The V call is TRBV20-1, the J call TRBJ2-3, with TRBD2 identical over 8 bases. Germline values: CDR1 DFQATT, CDR2 SNEGSKA (reference sequence). Trimming at V came to 7 bases and at J to 5 bases, leaving 5 bases not matched to a gene. The CDR3 is 12 residues long. The DNA of the CDR3 is TGCAGTGTTCTAGCGGGTGGAGATACGCAGTATTTT. This gives the protein CSVLAGGDTQYF.

This clonotype was counted ten times or more. This rearrangement joins TRBV12-3 or TRBV12-4 to TRBJ2-2; possibly TRBD2 for D (6 bases). The CDR3 length is 13 residues. V lost 8 bases to trimming and J lost 8 bases, with 15 bases between them. The DNA for the CDR3 is TGTGCCAGCCGAATCGCAGGGAGGGGGGAGCTGTTTTTT. This translates into CASRIAGRGELFF.

This clonotype has a count of ten or more. The chain carries TRBV5-1 and TRBJ1-2, with D unclear. Germline assignment: CDR1 SGHRS and CDR2 YFSETQ. Trimming shortened V by 4 bases and J by 5 bases, and 9 bases separated the two germline ends. The CDR3 runs 12 residues. CDR3 in amino acids: CASSPGQYGYTF. The CDR3 bases are TGCGCCAGCAGCCCCGGGCAGTATGGCTACACCTTC.

This clonotype was found a few times. The V call is TRBV5-1, the J call TRBJ2-7; 8 bases agree with TRBD2. V was clipped by 5 bases and J by 3 bases; unmatched bases: 19. The CDR3 contains 18 residues. Germline V gene sequence: CDR1 SGHRS, CDR2 YFSETQ. The CDR3 nucleotides are TGCGCCAGCAGGAGGACCCCCGGGGGGAGCGGGAGCCTCTACGAGCAGTACTTC. It specifies CASRRTPGGSGSLYEQYF.

At least ten counts were recorded for this clonotype. The CDR3 protein is CASSLRRGDEKLFF. For the CDR3, the DNA is TGTGCCAGCAGTTTGAGGCGGGGAGATGAAAAACTGTTTTTT. This chain connects TRBV12-3 or TRBV12-4 to TRBJ1-4; D is undetermined. The CDR3 totals 14 residues. The V and J ends lost 3 bases and 6 bases respectively, with 11 bases between them.

V and J are TRBV15 and TRBJ1-2; a weak D match, TRBD1 (5 bases). Trimming shortened V by 0 bases and J by 5 bases, and 13 bases separated the two germline ends. This CDR3 contains 15 residues. The germline V gene has CDR1 LNHNV and CDR2 YYDKDF (reference sequence). The CDR3 region has the DNA TGTGCCACCAGCAGAGAGTTCGGGGCGCGGTATGGCTACACCTTC. Protein sequence: CATSREFGARYGYTF.

In this sample, this clonotype turned up many times. V usage is TRBV12-3 or TRBV12-4 and J usage is TRBJ1-1; D might be TRBD1 (5 bases). The V end lost 3 bases, the J end lost 6 bases, and 8 bases lay between the germline ends. This CDR3 has 12 residues. The CDR3 nucleotides are TGTGCCAGCAGTTTGGGGCTCGCTGAAGCTTTCTTT. This encodes CASSLGLAEAFF.

In its sample, this clonotype was seen many times. J is TRBJ1-3 and V is TRBV9; 7 bases map to TRBD1. This CDR3 has 15 amino acids. The germline V gene has CDR1 SGDLS and CDR2 YYNGEE. With 3 bases clipped from V and 2 bases from J, the junction kept 5 bases outside the gene matches. This chain's CDR3 is CASSATGSTGNTIYF. In DNA, the CDR3 is TGTGCCAGCAGCGCGACAGGGAGCACTGGAAACACCATATATTTT.

The chain couples TRBV18 to TRBJ2-1, with 7 bases lining up with TRBD1. After removal of 0 bases from V and 3 bases from J, the junction contained 5 bases not matched to a gene. Per the germline V gene, CDR1 is KGHSH and CDR2 is LQKENI. CDR3 length: 16 amino acids. The CDR3 DNA reads TGTGCCAGCTCACCACCTGACAGGGTCGGCTACAATGAGCAGTTCTTC. Encoded protein: CASSPPDRVGYNEQFF.

About this clonotype: A much more abundant neighbour one base away suggests this may be a read error. The V and J genes are TRBV4-2 and TRBJ2-7; D uncertain. Germline V gives CDR1 LGHNA, CDR2 YNFKEQ. This CDR3 is 11 amino acids long. CDR3 bases: TGTGCCAGCAGACAAGCCTACGAGCAGTACTTC. Amino acid sequence: CASRQAYEQYF.

In its sample, this clonotype was seen a few times. The chain employs TRBV14 and TRBJ2-5; possibly TRBD2 for D (6 bases). The CDR3 length is 16 residues. Germline CDR1 SGHDN, CDR2 FVKESK. Trimming left V 1 base short and J 0 bases short, with 12 bases between. The CDR3 sequence: CASSQGSRDYQETQYF. In DNA, the CDR3 is TGTGCCAGCAGCCAAGGCAGTAGGGACTACCAAGAGACCCAGTACTTC.

This clonotype was recorded at least ten times. The chain uses TRBV15 and TRBJ1-5; 9 nucleotides match TRBD1. The germline CDR1 and CDR2 sequences are LNHNV and YYDKDF (reference sequence). The CDR3 contains 13 residues. Trimming cost V 4 bases and J 6 bases; bases outside gene matches: 1. The CDR3 nucleotides read TGTGCCACCAGCAACAGGGGGCTTCAGCCCCAGCATTTT. As protein: CATSNRGLQPQHF.

This clonotype appeared many times. The genes are TRBV20-1 and TRBJ2-1, with D perhaps matching TRBD1 (6 bases). V was trimmed by 8 bases and J by 8 bases, leaving 22 bases between them. The germline gives CDR1 DFQATT, CDR2 SNEGSKA (reference sequence). This CDR3 contains 14 residues. In nucleotides, the CDR3 is TGCAGTCTTCTGCAGGGGTCGGCTAGAGATGAGCAGTTCTTC. Protein sequence: CSLLQGSARDEQFF.

This clonotype was seen at least ten times. The chain employs TRBV20-1 and TRBJ2-3, with a tentative D call TRBD2 (6 bases). V was cut by 5 bases and J by 1 base, with 10 bases left in between. The CDR3 loop spans 13 amino acids. Germline CDR1 is DFQATT and CDR2 is SNEGSKA (reference sequence). The CDR3 protein is CSASGLRTDTQYF. CDR3 coding DNA: TGCAGTGCTTCGGGACTCCGCACAGATACGCAGTATTTT.

The V gene is TRBV3-1, the J gene TRBJ2-4; D is perhaps TRBD1 (6 bases). V lost 11 bases, J lost 0 bases, and 26 bases lay in between. Germline assignment: CDR1 LGHDT and CDR2 YNNKEL (reference sequence). This CDR3 has 18 amino acids. For the CDR3, the DNA is TGTGCCTTCTGCTTGGGACAAGGGGCGATTTTAGCCAAAAACATTCAGTACTTC. Translated: CAFCLGQGAILAKNIQYF. The full variable domain, its missing parts supplied by reference TRBV3-1 and TRBJ2-4, is DTAVSQTPKYLVTQMGNDKSIKCEQNLGHDTMYWYKQDSKKFLKIMFSYNNKELIINETVPNRFSPKSPDKAHLNLHINSLELGDSAVYFCAFCLGQGAILAKNIQYFGAGTRLSVL.

This clonotype was seen a handful of times. The V call is TRBV20-1, the J call TRBJ2-5; D gene ambiguous. CDR3 size: 12 residues. The germline gives CDR1 DFQATT, CDR2 SNEGSKA (reference sequence). V was pared by 1 base and J by 5 bases, with 8 bases between. CDR3 amino acids: CSARAVWETQYF. The CDR3 nucleotides read TGCAGTGCTAGAGCGGTGTGGGAGACCCAGTACTTC.

A remark on this clonotype: A much larger clone sits a single nucleotide away, making a read error possible. The chain carries TRBV7-9 and TRBJ2-5, with a weak D call TRBD1 (5 bases). This CDR3 comprises 14 residues. CDR1 and CDR2 (germline): SEHNR, FQNEAQ (reference sequence). The CDR3 nucleotides read TGTGCCATCAGCTTAGGCAGGGAACAAGAGACCCAGTACTTC. The encoded protein is CAISLGREQETQYF.

The CDR3 DNA sequence: TGTGCCAGCAGCCCGTACCTCGGAAACACCATATATTTT. Translation: CASSPYLGNTIYF. The chain joins TRBV7-3 to TRBJ1-3; no definite D call. The V gene's germline CDR1 is SGHTA and CDR2 FQGTGA. The CDR3 has 13 residues. V shed 5 bases and J shed 4 bases, with 9 bases lying between them.

The CDR3 nucleotides are TGTGCCAGCAGCTTACATTCGGGTCCCGATGAGCAGTTCTTC. It encodes CASSLHSGPDEQFF. The J gene is TRBJ2-1, the V gene TRBV7-9; D uncertain. Trimming stripped 2 bases from V and 8 bases from J, with 13 bases between. Per the germline V gene, CDR1 is SEHNR and CDR2 is FQNEAQ (reference sequence). The CDR3 has 14 residues.

This clonotype ranks as medium-sized. The chain combines TRBV3-1 with TRBJ2-2; the D gene is possibly TRBD1 (6 bases). The germline CDR1 and CDR2 sequences are LGHDT and YNNKEL (reference sequence). The CDR3 is 13 residues long. V dropped 5 bases and J dropped 4 bases, with 8 bases sitting between them. CDR3 nucleotides: TGTGCCAGCAGCTTACAGGGCACCGGGGAGCTGTTTTTT. Translation: CASSLQGTGELFF.